The TCR beta chain under discussion was sequenced for a study of shared clonotypes between healthy human individuals (dated by TCRdb to about 2020). Broadly, across the study: Three men and two women, aged 18 to 49 years, made up the cohort. For each donor, CD4 naive and CD4 memory were each run on three plates, CD8 naive on two plates, and CD8 memory on one plate. Blood TCR repertoires of about five healthy adults were deeply sequenced to estimate repertoire size and the extent of clonotype sharing between individuals. Libraries were prepared and TCR repertoires were sequenced by different laboratories using diverse techniques, in order to increase sequencing depth and limit assay-specific biases. Each donor's leukapheresis produced roughly between roughly 0.9 and 9 billion PBMCs.

Points on this clone: Its binding antigen is unknown. Base quality data are lacking; no much larger clone is found one base away.

Trimming takes 1 base off V and 3 bases off J; junction bases not matched to a gene: 4. Taken from cysteine to phenylalanine, the CDR3 has 15 residues. Only the CDR3 part of the read is kept: 45 bases, read in frame from the first base. Taken from the germline V gene, the CDR1 and CDR2 loops are SGHRS and YFSETQ. Using the deep immunoSEQ assay, multiplex PCR amplified TCR CDR3 regions from genomic DNA. Genomic DNA extracted from each cell subset was distributed evenly over all wells of several immunoSEQ 96-well plates, and each plate served as one replicate. For sorted subsets, approximately 210 ng genomic DNA, equal to approximately 30,000 T cell genomes, was loaded into each replicate PCR. The purified libraries were quantified using a Qubit 3.0 fluorometer, sized with a Bioanalyzer 2100, and then quantified again using the KAPA Library Quantification kit. Every immunoSEQ 96-well plate was sequenced on a separate single-read 150-cycle Illumina NextSeq 550 flow cell. The source study handled its data this way. The immunoSEQ output contained only junctional sequences without quality scores, so filtering could not match that applied to full-length reads. Sequences were annotated with PyIR, a Python wrapper for IgBLAST v1.9, and V/J genes and CDR3 were assigned using IMGT germline references. Reads were filtered out if the reads had weak V/J assignments (E-value above 1e-6), no CDR3, stop codons, out-of-frame junctions, or ambiguous translated residues. V3J clonotypes were defined as sequences sharing an identical inferred V gene, J gene, and CDR3 amino acid sequence. The percentage overlap between two repertoires was calculated by dividing the number of shared unique clonotypes by the size of the smaller repertoire. Three approaches were used to assess repertoire richness: RTK rarefaction, the Chao1 estimator, and Recon v2.1 estimates of unobserved clonotypes. Generation probabilities for all TCRbeta clonotypes obtained by the gDNA method from several donors were computed using OLGA. The table was pulled from immuneACCESS by TCRdb, which kept in-frame rearrangements only. Such tables lose some clones; where checked, under half of the loss comes from unresolved V genes, and the rest has no known cause. V and J calls plus clone size are reproduced from that table; the DNA served to infer D and trimming. The table for this sample lists over a million clones; about four fifths of them were counted only once. The top ten clones comprise more than 0.55% of the sample.

Study-wide conclusions, independent of this receptor: About 4.5% of naive CD4, 3.5% of naive CD8, roughly 2.4% of memory CD4, and around 0.4% of memory CD8 clonotypes were shared across several donors. Pairwise subsampling led to the expectation that sequencing depth would affect the degree of clonotype sharing among donors. Because the study included a small number of donors, the genetic and exposure-history diversity represented was limited. Rarefaction of sorted-subset datasets indicated incomplete sequencing despite the large sequencing depth. Larger estimated clonotype richness was generally found for naive subsets than for memory subsets. Sampling was restricted to blood, and TCR repertoires in tissue are likely to differ from TCR repertoires in blood. Compared with non-shared clonotypes, clonotypes shared by all four sorted-subset donors had higher generation probabilities.

Donors were healthy HIV-negative adults with no recently reported acute infections or vaccinations. Every donor was a Caucasian adult living in Nashville, Tennessee, USA. CD4+ T cells were enriched by magnetic negative selection, after which naive cells were positively selected on CD45RA and the negative fraction was taken as the memory subset. Blood was obtained by leukapheresis, after which PBMCs were separated by Ficoll-Histopaque density gradient centrifugation and cryopreserved in liquid nitrogen vapor phase. Purity and quantity of every magnetically sorted T cell population were checked by analytical flow cytometry. Genomic DNA was isolated from each sorted fraction and quantified by UV absorbance on a Nanodrop 2000c.

The source of this sequence is a man in his late teens or twenties in good health. Some clones in this sample may be carry-over from other donors' samples. What was sequenced was memory CD4+ T cells from PBMCs. The intended sense of this specimen's cell subset or site label: CD45RA-negative fraction. The chain employs TRBV5-1 and TRBJ1-3, and 7 junctional nucleotides match TRBD1. The nucleotide sequence is given as TGCGCCAGCAGCTTGTTAGCAGGGGGTGGAAACACCATATATTTT. This yields the protein CASSLLAGGGNTIYF.